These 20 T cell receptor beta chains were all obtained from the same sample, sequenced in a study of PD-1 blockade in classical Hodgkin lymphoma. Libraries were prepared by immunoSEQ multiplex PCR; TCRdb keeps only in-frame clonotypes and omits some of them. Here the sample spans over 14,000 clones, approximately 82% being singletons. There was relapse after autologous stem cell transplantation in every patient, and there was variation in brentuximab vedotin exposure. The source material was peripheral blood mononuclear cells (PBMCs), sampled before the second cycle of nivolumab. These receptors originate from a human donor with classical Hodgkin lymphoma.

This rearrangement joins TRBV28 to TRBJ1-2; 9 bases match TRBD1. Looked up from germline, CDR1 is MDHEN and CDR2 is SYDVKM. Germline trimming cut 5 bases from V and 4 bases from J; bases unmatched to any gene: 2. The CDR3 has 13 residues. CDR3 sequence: CASSKQGAYGYTF. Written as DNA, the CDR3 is TGTGCCAGCAGTAAACAGGGGGCCTATGGCTACACCTTC.

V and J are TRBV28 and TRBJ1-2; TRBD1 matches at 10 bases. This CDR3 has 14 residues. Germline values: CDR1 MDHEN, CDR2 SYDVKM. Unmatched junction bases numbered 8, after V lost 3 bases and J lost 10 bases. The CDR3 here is CASSFSDRGEDYTF. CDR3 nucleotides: TGTGCCAGCAGTTTTTCGGACAGGGGGGAAGACTACACCTTC.

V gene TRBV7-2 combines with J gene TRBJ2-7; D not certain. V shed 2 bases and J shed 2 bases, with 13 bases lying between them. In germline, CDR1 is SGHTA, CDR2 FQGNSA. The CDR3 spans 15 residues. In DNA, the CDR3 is TGTGCCAGCAGCTTACGATGGCTACGAGCCTACGAGCAGTACTTC. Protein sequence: CASSLRWLRAYEQYF.

The DNA for the CDR3 is TGTGCCAGCAGCCCGCAAGTGTGCCCTACAGTTAACTATGGCTACACCTTC. Amino acids: CASSPQVCPTVNYGYTF. The chain combines TRBV21-1 with TRBJ1-2; TRBD1, the table's D call, lacks a check against the DNA. TRBV21-1 is a known pseudogene. CDR3 length: 17 amino acids.

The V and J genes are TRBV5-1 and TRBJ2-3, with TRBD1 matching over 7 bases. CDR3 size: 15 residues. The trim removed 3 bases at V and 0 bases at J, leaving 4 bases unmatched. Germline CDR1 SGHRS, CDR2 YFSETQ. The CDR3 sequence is CASSSGQSSTDTQYF. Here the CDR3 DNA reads TGCGCCAGCAGCTCGGGACAGTCTAGCACAGATACGCAGTATTTT.

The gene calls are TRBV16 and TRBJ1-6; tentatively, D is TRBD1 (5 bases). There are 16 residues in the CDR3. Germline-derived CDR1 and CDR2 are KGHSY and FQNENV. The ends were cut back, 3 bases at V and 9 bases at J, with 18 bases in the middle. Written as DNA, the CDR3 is TGTGCCAGCAGCCACCGGGACCCCCAACAAGGTTCACCCCTCCACTTT. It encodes CASSHRDPQQGSPLHF.

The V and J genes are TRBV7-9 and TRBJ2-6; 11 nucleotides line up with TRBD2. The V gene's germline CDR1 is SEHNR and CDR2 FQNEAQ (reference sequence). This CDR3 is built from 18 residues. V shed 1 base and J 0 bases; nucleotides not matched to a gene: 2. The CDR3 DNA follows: TGTGCCAGCAGCTTAGGACTAGCGGGGAGCTCTGGGGCCAACGTCCTGACTTTC. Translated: CASSLGLAGSSGANVLTF.

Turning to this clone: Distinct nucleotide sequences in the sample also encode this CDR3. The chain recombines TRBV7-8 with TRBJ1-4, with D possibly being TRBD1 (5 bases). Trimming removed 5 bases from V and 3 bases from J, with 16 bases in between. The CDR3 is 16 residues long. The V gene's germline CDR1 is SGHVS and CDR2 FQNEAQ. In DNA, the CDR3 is TGTGCCAGCAGCCTAGGGCCCTGGGGGGCTAATGAAAAACTGTTTTTT. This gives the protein CASSLGPWGANEKLFF.

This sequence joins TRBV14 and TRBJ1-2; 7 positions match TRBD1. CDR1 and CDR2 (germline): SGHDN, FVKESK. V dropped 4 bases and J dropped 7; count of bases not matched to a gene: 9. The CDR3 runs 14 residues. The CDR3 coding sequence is TGTGCCAGCAGCCTACTAGGACAGGAGGGTGGCTACACCTTC. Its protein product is CASSLLGQEGGYTF. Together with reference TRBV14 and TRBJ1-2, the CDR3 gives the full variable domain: EAGVTQFPSHSVIEKGQTVTLRCDPISGHDNLYWYRRVMGKEIKFLLHFVKESKQDESGMPNNRFLAERTGGTYSTLKVQPAELEDSGVYFCASSLLGQEGGYTFGSGTRLTVV.

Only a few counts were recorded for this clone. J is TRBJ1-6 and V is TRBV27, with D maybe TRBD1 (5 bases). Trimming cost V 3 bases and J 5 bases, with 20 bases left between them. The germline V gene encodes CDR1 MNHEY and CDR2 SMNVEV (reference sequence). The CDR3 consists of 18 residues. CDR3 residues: CASSLLRARGGDNSPLHF. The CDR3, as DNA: TGTGCCAGCAGTTTGTTGAGGGCACGGGGCGGTGATAATTCACCCCTCCACTTT.

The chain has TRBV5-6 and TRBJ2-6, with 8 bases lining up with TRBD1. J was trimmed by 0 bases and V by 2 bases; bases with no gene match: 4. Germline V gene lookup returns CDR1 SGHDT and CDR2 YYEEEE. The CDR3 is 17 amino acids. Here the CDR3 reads CASSFGTGYSGANVLTF. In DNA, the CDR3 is TGTGCCAGCAGCTTCGGGACAGGTTACTCTGGGGCCAACGTCCTGACTTTC.

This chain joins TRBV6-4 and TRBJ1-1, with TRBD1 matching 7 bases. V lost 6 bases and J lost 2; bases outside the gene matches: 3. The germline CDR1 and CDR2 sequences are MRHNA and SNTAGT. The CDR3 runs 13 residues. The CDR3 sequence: CASRGGGNTEAFF. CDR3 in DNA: TGTGCCAGCAGAGGGGGCGGAAACACTGAAGCTTTCTTT.

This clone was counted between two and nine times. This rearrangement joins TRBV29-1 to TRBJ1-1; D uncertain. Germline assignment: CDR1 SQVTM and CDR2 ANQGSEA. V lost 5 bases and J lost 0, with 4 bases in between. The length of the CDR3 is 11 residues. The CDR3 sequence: CSVSLNTEAFF. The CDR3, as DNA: TGCAGCGTTTCACTGAACACTGAAGCTTTCTTT.

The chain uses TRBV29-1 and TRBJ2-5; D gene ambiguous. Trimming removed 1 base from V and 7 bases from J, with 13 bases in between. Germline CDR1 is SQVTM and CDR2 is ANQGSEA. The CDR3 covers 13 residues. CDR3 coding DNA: TGCAGCGTTGAAGTGGGATTACTACGGACCCAGTACTTC. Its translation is CSVEVGLLRTQYF. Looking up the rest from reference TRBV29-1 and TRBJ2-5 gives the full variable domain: SAVISQKPSRDICQRGTSLTIQCQVDSQVTMMFWYRQQPGQSLTLIATANQGSEATYESGFVIDKFPISRPNLTFSTLTVSNMSPEDSSIYLCSVEVGLLRTQYFGPGTRLLVL.

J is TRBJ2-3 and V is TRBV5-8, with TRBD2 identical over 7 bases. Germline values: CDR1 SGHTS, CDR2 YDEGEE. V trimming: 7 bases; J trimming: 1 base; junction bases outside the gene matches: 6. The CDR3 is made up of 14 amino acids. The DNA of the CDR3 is TGTGCCAGCGGGCACCTAGCGGGCACAGATACGCAGTATTTT. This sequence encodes CASGHLAGTDTQYF.

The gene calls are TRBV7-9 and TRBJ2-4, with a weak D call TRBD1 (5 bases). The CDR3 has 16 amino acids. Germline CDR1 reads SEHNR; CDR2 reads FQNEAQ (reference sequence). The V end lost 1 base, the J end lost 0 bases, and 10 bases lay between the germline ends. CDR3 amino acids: CASSLGGILAKNIQYF. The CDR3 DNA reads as TGTGCCAGCAGCTTAGGGGGCATCCTAGCCAAAAACATTCAGTACTTC.

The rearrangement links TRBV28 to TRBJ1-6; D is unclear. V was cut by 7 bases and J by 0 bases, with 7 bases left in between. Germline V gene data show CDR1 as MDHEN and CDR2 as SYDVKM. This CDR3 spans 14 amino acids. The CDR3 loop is CASTSGSYNSPLHF. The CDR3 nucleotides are TGTGCCAGCACGTCGGGCTCCTATAATTCACCCCTCCACTTT. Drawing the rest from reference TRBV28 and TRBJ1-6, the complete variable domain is DVKVTQSSRYLVKRTGEKVFLECVQDMDHENMFWYRQDPGLGLRLIYFSYDVKMKEKGDIPEGYSVSREKKERFSLILESASTNQTSMYLCASTSGSYNSPLHFGNGTRLTVT.

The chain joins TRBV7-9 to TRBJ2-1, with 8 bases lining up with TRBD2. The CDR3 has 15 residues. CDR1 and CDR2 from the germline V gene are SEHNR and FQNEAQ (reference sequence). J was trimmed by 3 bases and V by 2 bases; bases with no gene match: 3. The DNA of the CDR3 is TGTGCCAGCAGCTTATTAGCGGGGAGCTACAATGAGCAGTTCTTC. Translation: CASSLLAGSYNEQFF.

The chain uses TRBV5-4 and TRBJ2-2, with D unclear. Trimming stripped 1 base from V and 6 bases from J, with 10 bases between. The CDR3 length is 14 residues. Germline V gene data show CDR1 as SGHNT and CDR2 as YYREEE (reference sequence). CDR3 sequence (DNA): TGTGCCAGCAGCTTGCAGGTTAAACCCGGGGAGCTGTTTTTT. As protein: CASSLQVKPGELFF.

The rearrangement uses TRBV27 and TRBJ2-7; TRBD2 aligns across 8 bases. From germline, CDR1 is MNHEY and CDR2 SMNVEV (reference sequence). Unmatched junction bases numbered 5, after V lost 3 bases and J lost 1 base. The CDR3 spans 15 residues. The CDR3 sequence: CASSFDAGGSYEQYF. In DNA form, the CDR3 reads TGTGCCAGCAGTTTTGACGCGGGGGGATCCTACGAGCAGTACTTC.